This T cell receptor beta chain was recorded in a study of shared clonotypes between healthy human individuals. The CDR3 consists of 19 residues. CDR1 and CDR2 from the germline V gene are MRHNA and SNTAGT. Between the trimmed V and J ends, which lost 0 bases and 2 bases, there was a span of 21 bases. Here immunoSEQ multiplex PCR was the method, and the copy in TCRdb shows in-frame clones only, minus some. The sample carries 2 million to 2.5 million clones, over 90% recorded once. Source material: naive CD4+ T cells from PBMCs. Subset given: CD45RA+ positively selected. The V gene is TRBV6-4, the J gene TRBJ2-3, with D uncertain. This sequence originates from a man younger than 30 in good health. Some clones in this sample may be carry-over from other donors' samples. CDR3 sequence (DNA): TGTGCCAGCAGTGACTCTGATTTTGGGGAAAGGCATAACACAGATACGCAGTATTTT. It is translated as CASSDSDFGERHNTDTQYF.